This TCR beta chain originates from a study of CD4 and CD8 cells across lung adenocarcinoma regions. TCRdb re-analysed the PCR reads in MiXCR, keeping a single row per CDR3 protein. The data show 13,000 or so distinct CDR3 sequences, roughly 56% seen once. Comments on this clonotype: One junction end disagrees with the germline gene, perhaps due to a read error.

Donors had localized lung adenocarcinoma, a non-small cell lung cancer. Germline V gene sequence: CDR1 MNHNS, CDR2 SASEGT. This CDR3 has 14 amino acids. The chain uses TRBV6-1 and TRBJ2-3; D remains ambiguous. The clonotype was recovered from a female donor with lung adenocarcinoma. The CD4 and CD8 labels of this study may be unreliable. Sample: CD8+ T cells from the margin of a lung tumor. CDR3 in DNA: TGTGCCAGCTCGGCGGAGATAGTCGGAGAGACGCAGTACTTT. Its protein is CASSAEIVGETQYF.